This T cell receptor beta chain is from a study of CD8 T cells in Susac syndrome. The patients serving as multiple sclerosis controls were treatment-naive. They had stable or active relapsing-remitting disease and fulfilled revised McDonald criteria. FACS enriched CD8+ TEMRA cells, while bulk CD8+ and CD4+ were negatively isolated. Reverse transcription of about 0.45 to 1 ug RNA was performed with random hexamers. The immunoSEQ assay covered 54 Vbeta and 13 Jbeta segments for CDR3. MiXCR was run by TCRdb on the immunoSEQ multiplex PCR reads, yielding one entry per CDR3 protein. In the table there are around 270,000 distinct CDR3 sequences, 70% to 90% of which are singletons. The germline CDR1 and CDR2 sequences are SGHDT and YYEEEE. CDR3 length equals 14 residues. Trimming took off 0 bases at V and 6 bases at J, with 12 bases between the two ends.

The sequence was collected from a human donor with multiple sclerosis. The specimen sequenced was CD8+ T cells from PBMCs. The genes are TRBV5-6 and TRBJ1-1; D uncertain. The CDR3 sequence is CASSLAGDRSEAFF. The CDR3 region has the DNA TGTGCCAGCAGCTTGGCCGGGGATAGGTCTGAAGCTTTCTTT.